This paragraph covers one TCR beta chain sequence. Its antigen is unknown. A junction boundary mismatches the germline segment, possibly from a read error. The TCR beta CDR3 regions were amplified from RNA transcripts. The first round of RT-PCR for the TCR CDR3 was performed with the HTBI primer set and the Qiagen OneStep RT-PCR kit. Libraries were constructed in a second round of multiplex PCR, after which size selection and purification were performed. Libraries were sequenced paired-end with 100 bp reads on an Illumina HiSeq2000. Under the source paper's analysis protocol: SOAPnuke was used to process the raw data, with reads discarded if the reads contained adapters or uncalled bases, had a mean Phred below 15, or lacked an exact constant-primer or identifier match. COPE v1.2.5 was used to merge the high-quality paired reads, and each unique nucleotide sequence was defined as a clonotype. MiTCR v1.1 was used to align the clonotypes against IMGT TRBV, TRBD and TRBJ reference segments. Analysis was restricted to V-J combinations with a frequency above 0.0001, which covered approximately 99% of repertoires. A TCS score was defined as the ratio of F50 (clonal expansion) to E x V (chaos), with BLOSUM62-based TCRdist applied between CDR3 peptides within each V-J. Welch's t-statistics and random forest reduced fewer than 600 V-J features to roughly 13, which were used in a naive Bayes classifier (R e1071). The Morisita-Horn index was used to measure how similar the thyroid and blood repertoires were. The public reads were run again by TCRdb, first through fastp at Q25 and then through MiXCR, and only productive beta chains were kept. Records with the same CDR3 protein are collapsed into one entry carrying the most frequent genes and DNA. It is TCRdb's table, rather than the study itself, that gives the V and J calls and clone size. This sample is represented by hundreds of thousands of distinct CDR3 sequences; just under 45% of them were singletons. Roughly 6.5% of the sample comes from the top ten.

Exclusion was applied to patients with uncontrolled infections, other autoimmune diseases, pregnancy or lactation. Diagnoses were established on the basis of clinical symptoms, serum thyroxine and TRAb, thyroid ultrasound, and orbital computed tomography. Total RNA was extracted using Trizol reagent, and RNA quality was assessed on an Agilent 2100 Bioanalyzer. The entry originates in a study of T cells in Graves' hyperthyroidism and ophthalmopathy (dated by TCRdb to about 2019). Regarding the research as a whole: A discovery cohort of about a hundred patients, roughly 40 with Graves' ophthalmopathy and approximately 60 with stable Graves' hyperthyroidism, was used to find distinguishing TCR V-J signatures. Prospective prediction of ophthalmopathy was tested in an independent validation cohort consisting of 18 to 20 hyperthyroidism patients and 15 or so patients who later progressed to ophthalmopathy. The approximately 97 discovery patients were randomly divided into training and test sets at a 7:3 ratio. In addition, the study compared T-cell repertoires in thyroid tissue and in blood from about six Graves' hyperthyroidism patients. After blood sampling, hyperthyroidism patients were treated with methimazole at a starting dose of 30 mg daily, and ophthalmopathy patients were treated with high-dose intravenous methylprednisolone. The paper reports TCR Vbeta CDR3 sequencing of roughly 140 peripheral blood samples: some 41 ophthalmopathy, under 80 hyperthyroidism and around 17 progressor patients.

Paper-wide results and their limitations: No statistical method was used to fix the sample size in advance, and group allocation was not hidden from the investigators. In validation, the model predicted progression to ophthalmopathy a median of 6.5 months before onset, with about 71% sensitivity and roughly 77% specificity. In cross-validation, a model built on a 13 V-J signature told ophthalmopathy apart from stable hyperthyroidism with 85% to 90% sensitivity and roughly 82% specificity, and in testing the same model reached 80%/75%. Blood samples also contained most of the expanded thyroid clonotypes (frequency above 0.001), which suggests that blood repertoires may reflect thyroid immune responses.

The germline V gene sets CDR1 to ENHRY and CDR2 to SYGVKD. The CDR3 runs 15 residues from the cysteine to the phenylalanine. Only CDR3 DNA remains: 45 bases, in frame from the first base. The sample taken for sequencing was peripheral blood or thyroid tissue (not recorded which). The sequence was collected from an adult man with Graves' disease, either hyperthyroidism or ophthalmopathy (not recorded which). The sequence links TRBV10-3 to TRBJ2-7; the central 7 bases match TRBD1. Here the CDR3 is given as CASSEENYRGYEQYF. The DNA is TGTGCCAGCAGTGAAGAAAATTACAGGGGATACGAGCAGTACTTC.